The present T cell receptor (beta chain) was sequenced within a study of shared clonotypes between healthy human individuals. Whole-study findings and limits: Across a handful of donors, naive CD4 shared around 5.4%, naive CD8 over 3%, memory CD4 2% to 2.5%, memory CD8 0.4% to 0.5%. Sorted-subset samples were not fully sequenced, rarefaction indicated.

Healthy and HIV-negative, the adult donors had no recent acute infections or vaccinations. Per germline, CDR1 MGHRA and CDR2 YSYEKL. V was pared by 0 bases and J by 12 bases, with 7 bases of the junction left unmatched. The CDR3 length is 15 residues. This clone was seen only once. Its antigen is still unknown. Deep was the level at which the assay was run. Method: immunoSEQ multiplex PCR; TCRdb's copy keeps in-frame clones and lacks some. The data show a few hundred thousand clones, around 86% seen once. The sequence came from a man aged 18-30 years in good health. Sequencing was carried out using memory CD8+ T cells sorted from blood. Subset noted: CD45RO+ cells pooled with CCR7-negative TemRA cells. The J gene is TRBJ2-1, the V gene TRBV4-1; 11 bases fit TRBD2. CDR3 DNA: TGCGCCAGCAGCCAAGAGATTATTAGCGGGAGGGGGCAGTTCTTC. Its protein product is CASSQEIISGRGQFF.